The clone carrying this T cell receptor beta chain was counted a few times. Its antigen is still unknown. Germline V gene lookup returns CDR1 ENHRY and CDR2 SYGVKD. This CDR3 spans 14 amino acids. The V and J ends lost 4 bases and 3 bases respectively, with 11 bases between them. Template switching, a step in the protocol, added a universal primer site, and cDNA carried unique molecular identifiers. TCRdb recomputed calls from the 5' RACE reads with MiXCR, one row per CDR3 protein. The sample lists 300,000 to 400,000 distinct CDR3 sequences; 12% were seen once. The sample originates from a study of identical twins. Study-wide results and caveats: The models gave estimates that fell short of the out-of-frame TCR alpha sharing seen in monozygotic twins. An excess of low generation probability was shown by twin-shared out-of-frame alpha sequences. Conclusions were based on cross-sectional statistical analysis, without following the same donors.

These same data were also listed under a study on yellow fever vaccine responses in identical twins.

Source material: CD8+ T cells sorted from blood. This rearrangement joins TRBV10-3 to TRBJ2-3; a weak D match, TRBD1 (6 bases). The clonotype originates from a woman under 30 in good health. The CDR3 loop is CAISVRDTTDTQYF. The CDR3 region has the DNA TGTGCCATCAGTGTTAGGGACACTACAGATACGCAGTATTTT.